The entry below gives a single TCR beta chain sequence along with its context. Its antigen is undetermined. These data originate in a study of blood T cells in healthy people across ages. With a J-beta primer mix and a sample-barcoded 5' primer, a second PCR ran about 7 to 11 cycles. TCRdb re-called the 5' RACE reads with MiXCR, one entry per CDR3 protein. The sample consists of some 920,000 distinct CDR3 sequences, 51% of them appearing once. Study results and limitations: A roughly linear age-dependent decrease characterized TCR beta diversity per million T cells. Because donor CMV status was unknown, expanded clonotype changes were possibly confounded. What prevented conclusive comparison of naive and antigen-experienced cells was that PBMCs were unsorted.

The CDR3 consists of 17 residues. The germline gives CDR1 DFQATT, CDR2 SNEGSKA (reference sequence). With V trimmed by 0 bases and J by 2 bases, 11 bases remained unmatched. In each sample, at least 7 million PBMCs were isolated. Material for sequencing was blood. This clonotype was obtained from a woman in her sixties or seventies in good health. V is TRBV20-1 and J is TRBJ1-2; 8 bases agree with TRBD1. CDR3: CSARDLRSYRGNYGYTF. The DNA for the CDR3 is TGCAGTGCTAGAGATCTTCGATCCTACAGGGGGAACTATGGCTACACCTTC.